Below are 11 T cell receptor beta chains sequenced from a single sample in a study of CD8 T cells in Susac syndrome. With random hexamers, 0.5 to 1 ug RNA was reverse transcribed. TCRdb reprocessed the immunoSEQ multiplex PCR reads with MiXCR, giving one entry per CDR3 protein. The data hold 67,000 or so distinct CDR3 sequences, with roughly 93% observed a single time. Sequencing input: CD4+ T cells from PBMCs. These receptors originate from a human donor with Susac syndrome.

This clonotype was detected a few times. The chain recombines TRBV6-6 with TRBJ1-5; no reliable D call. Trimming took 8 bases from V and 6 from J, leaving 20 bases between them. Germline CDR1 MNHNY, CDR2 SVGAGI (reference sequence). This CDR3 spans 15 amino acids. CDR3 sequence: CASGQVSRRGQPQHF. DNA of the CDR3: TGTGCCAGCGGCCAGGTGTCCCGACGGGGTCAGCCCCAGCATTTT.

This clonotype has only one observation. The V and J genes are TRBV20-1 and TRBJ2-5, with D possibly being TRBD2 (6 bases). The germline V and J ends were trimmed by 6 bases and 4 bases, with 18 bases remaining between them. This CDR3 contains 14 residues. CDR1 DFQATT and CDR2 SNEGSKA come from the germline V gene (reference sequence). The CDR3 reads CSAGGGSGGETQYF. CDR3 DNA: TGCAGTGCCGGAGGAGGGTCCGGGGGAGAGACCCAGTACTTC.

The chain links TRBV5-6 to TRBJ2-7; D unclear. V was trimmed by 0 bases and J by 5 bases, leaving 9 bases between them. This CDR3 is 13 amino acids long. Germline V CDR1 and CDR2: SGHDT, YYEEEE. The CDR3, as DNA: TGTGCCAGCAGCTTGGTGTACAACAACGAGCAGTACTTC. It translates to CASSLVYNNEQYF.

The CDR3 region is CASSYSRQGYEQYF. In DNA form, the CDR3 reads TGTGCCAGCAGTTACTCGAGACAGGGCTACGAGCAGTACTTC. The V gene is TRBV6-5, the J gene TRBJ2-7, with TRBD1 matching 7 bases. The ends lost 0 bases at V and 3 bases at J; junction bases unmatched: 2. Germline CDR1 MNHEY, CDR2 SVGAGI. The CDR3 runs 14 residues.

This clonotype was seen once. The V call is TRBV20-1, the J call TRBJ2-3, with 10 positions matching TRBD2. The CDR3 covers 14 residues. V was clipped by 3 bases and J by 8 bases; unmatched bases: 8. Germline V gene data show CDR1 as DFQATT and CDR2 as SNEGSKA (reference sequence). The CDR3 region is CSASNQRGGGTQYF. CDR3 in DNA: TGCAGTGCTAGTAACCAGCGGGGGGGCGGTACGCAGTATTTT.

The chain couples TRBV5-1 to TRBJ2-5; no reliable D call. This CDR3 is 15 amino acids long. Trimming pared 0 bases from V and 1 base from J, leaving 10 bases between. Per the germline V gene, CDR1 is SGHRS and CDR2 is YFSETQ. CDR3 residues: CASSLARRTQETQYF. The DNA for the CDR3 is TGCGCCAGCAGCTTGGCCAGGCGGACCCAAGAGACCCAGTACTTC.

The rearrangement joins TRBV12-3 or TRBV12-4 to TRBJ2-2; D is undetermined. The CDR3 length is 14 residues. V was shortened by 3 bases and J by 4 bases, with 9 bases between the two germline ends. The CDR3 reads CASSFLGVTGELFF. The CDR3 nucleotides are TGTGCCAGCAGTTTCTTGGGTGTCACCGGGGAGCTGTTTTTT.

This chain uses TRBV20-1 with TRBJ1-2; TRBD1 might be the D (5 bases). The ends were cut back, 1 base at V and 8 bases at J, with 20 bases in the middle. CDR1 DFQATT and CDR2 SNEGSKA come from the germline V gene (reference sequence). The CDR3 length is 15 residues. This CDR3 is CSARVSGARGGGYTF. In nucleotides, the CDR3 is TGCAGTGCTAGAGTATCTGGGGCGCGCGGCGGCGGCTACACCTTC.

The chain employs TRBV7-2 and TRBJ2-2; no definite D call. CDR3 size: 12 residues. Looked up from germline, CDR1 is SGHTA and CDR2 is FQGNSA. V lost 4 bases to trimming and J lost 2 bases, with 2 bases between them. The CDR3 loop reads CASSSNTGELFF. In DNA, the CDR3 is TGTGCCAGCAGCTCCAACACCGGGGAGCTGTTTTTT.

This clonotype has a single count. The chain carries TRBV6-5 and TRBJ2-3; a weak D match, TRBD1 (5 bases). CDR1 MNHEY and CDR2 SVGAGI come from the germline V gene. The CDR3 loop spans 16 amino acids. Trimming took 2 bases from V and 1 from J, leaving 13 bases between them. In DNA form, the CDR3 reads TGTGCCAGCAGTTACCAGGGATCGGTGGGCACAGATACGCAGTATTTT. Protein: CASSYQGSVGTDTQYF.

On this clonotype itself: Germline is not matched at one junction end, which may reflect a read error. The chain couples TRBV5-1 to TRBJ1-5; no clear D gene. Germline V gives CDR1 SGHRS, CDR2 YFSETQ. This CDR3 has 15 amino acids. CDR3 protein: CASSLVGSSNHPQHF. The CDR3 bases are TGCGCCAGCAGCTTGGTGGGGTCCAGCAATCACCCCCAGCATTTT.